The sample holds a few counts of the clone carrying this T cell receptor (beta chain). Using RNA template, CDR3s of TCR alpha and beta were amplified with iRepertoire arm-PCR. From the multiplex PCR reads, TCRdb called clonotypes with MiXCR, one entry per CDR3 protein. The sample includes 400,000 or so distinct CDR3 sequences, 41% seen only once; the top ten take 12%. The sample belongs to a study of glioma-infiltrating T cells. Study context: Low-grade gliomas were grade II; glioblastomas were grade IV at initial diagnosis.

Trimming cost V 1 base and J 1 base; bases outside gene matches: 7. The CDR3 totals 16 residues. Germline CDR1 reads SGHAT; CDR2 reads FQDESV (reference sequence). This TCR derives from a human donor with low-grade glioma or glioblastoma, undergoing nonglioma brain surgery, or in good health (not recorded which). Sample: glioma tissue, nonneoplastic brain tissue, or PBMCs (not recorded which). The chain joins TRBV11-1 to TRBJ2-7; TRBD1 aligns across 7 bases. The CDR3 region is CASSLGTQGLSYEQYF. CDR3 sequence (DNA): TGTGCCAGCAGCTTAGGAACACAGGGGCTATCCTACGAGCAGTACTTC.